Listed below are T cell receptor beta chains from one sample, sequenced in a study of radiotherapy plus CTLA-4 blockade in lung cancer. Clones were sequenced by immunoSEQ multiplex PCR, and TCRdb holds only the in-frame ones, with some missing. The profile shows about 110,000 clones, 70% to 90% of them singletons. Sample: peripheral blood, taken from a patient treated with radiotherapy plus ipilimumab. These receptors all stem from a human donor with non-small cell lung cancer that progressed on radiotherapy plus ipilimumab. Some clones in this sample may be carry-over from other donors' samples. CDR3s include the opening cysteine and the closing phenylalanine or tryptophan. A D gene is named only where the DNA matches it firmly. Some rows have no size entry. The others give once, few or many, or a class for an expanded clone.

d_gene: -; v_gene: TRBV6-1; j_gene: TRBJ1-1; abundance: -; CDR3nt: TGTGCCAGCAGTGAAAATTACGGGGGCACTGAAGCTTTCTTT; CDR3aa: CASSENYGGTEAFF
d_gene: TRBD2; v_gene: TRBV9; j_gene: TRBJ2-2; abundance: -; CDR3nt: TGTGCCAGCAGCGCTTCCGAGCGGGGGGTTGGGGAGCTGTTTTTT; CDR3aa: CASSASERGVGELFF
d_gene: -; v_gene: TRBV15; j_gene: TRBJ1-1; abundance: -; CDR3nt: TGTGCCACCAGCAGGAAATGGGGGGCGAATTTGAACACTGAAGCTTTCTTT; CDR3aa: CATSRKWGANLNTEAFF
d_gene: TRBD1; v_gene: TRBV6-6; j_gene: TRBJ2-7; abundance: -; CDR3nt: TGTGCCAGCAGCTTTCGACAGGGCGTGGACGAGCAGTACTTC; CDR3aa: CASSFRQGVDEQYF
d_gene: -; v_gene: TRBV4-3; j_gene: TRBJ2-3; abundance: once; CDR3nt: TGCGCCTCAGCGCGGACGTTTTCAGGCCTAGATACGCAGTATTTT; CDR3aa: CASARTFSGLDTQYF
d_gene: TRBD2; v_gene: TRBV5-6; j_gene: TRBJ2-5; abundance: -; CDR3nt: TGTGCCAGCAGCTTGGATTTGACTAGCGGGGGGGCTTTCTGGGAGACCCAGTACTTC; CDR3aa: CASSLDLTSGGAFWETQYF
d_gene: -; v_gene: TRBV2; j_gene: TRBJ2-1; abundance: -; CDR3nt: TGTGCCAGCAAGCAAGGCGCAGGTAGAGAGCAGTTCTTC; CDR3aa: CASKQGAGREQFF
d_gene: TRBD2; v_gene: TRBV5-4; j_gene: TRBJ2-1; abundance: -; CDR3nt: TGTGCCAGCAGCTTGGCCGGGACTAGCGGGGGAGAGCAGTTCTTC; CDR3aa: CASSLAGTSGGEQFF
d_gene: -; v_gene: TRBV2; j_gene: TRBJ1-5; abundance: once; CDR3nt: TGTGCCAGCAGTGAATGGACACCTAATAGCAATCAGCCCCAGCATTTT; CDR3aa: CASSEWTPNSNQPQHF
d_gene: -; v_gene: TRBV2; j_gene: TRBJ1-2; abundance: -; CDR3nt: TGTGCCAGCAGTGATTACGCGCTTGAGGGCTACACCTTC; CDR3aa: CASSDYALEGYTF
d_gene: -; v_gene: TRBV7-2; j_gene: TRBJ2-7; abundance: -; CDR3nt: TGTGCCAGCAGCTTTAGGGCTGGGTCCTACGAGCAGTACTTC; CDR3aa: CASSFRAGSYEQYF
d_gene: -; v_gene: TRBV4-1; j_gene: TRBJ2-7; abundance: -; CDR3nt: TGCGCCAGCAGCCGTTCCGGGACGCCTACCTACGAGCAGTACTTC; CDR3aa: CASSRSGTPTYEQYF
d_gene: -; v_gene: TRBV9; j_gene: TRBJ1-1; abundance: -; CDR3nt: TGTGCCAGCAGCGCTGACGTACTCACTGAAGCTTTCTTT; CDR3aa: CASSADVLTEAFF
d_gene: TRBD2; v_gene: TRBV10-1; j_gene: TRBJ2-2; abundance: once; CDR3nt: TGCGCCATAAAAACGGGACTAGCGGACTTTCTAAACACCGGGGAGCTGTTTTTT; CDR3aa: CAIKTGLADFLNTGELFF
d_gene: -; v_gene: TRBV11-2; j_gene: TRBJ2-5; abundance: -; CDR3nt: TGTGCCAGCAGCTCCCGGGACGGAGCAGCGGGGACCCAGTACTTC; CDR3aa: CASSSRDGAAGTQYF
d_gene: TRBD1; v_gene: TRBV6-6; j_gene: TRBJ2-7; abundance: -; CDR3nt: TGTGCCAGCAGACGACAGGGGGCCAACGAGCAGTACTTC; CDR3aa: CASRRQGANEQYF
d_gene: -; v_gene: TRBV2; j_gene: TRBJ1-2; abundance: -; CDR3nt: TGTGCCAGCAGTGAGGAACGGGGCAGGGGCTATGGCTACACCTTC; CDR3aa: CASSEERGRGYGYTF
d_gene: -; v_gene: TRBV5-1; j_gene: TRBJ1-1; abundance: -; CDR3nt: TGCGCCAGCAGCTTGGGTGGGCCTAACACTGAAGCTTTCTTT; CDR3aa: CASSLGGPNTEAFF
d_gene: -; v_gene: TRBV5-1; j_gene: TRBJ2-7; abundance: -; CDR3nt: TGCGCCAGCAGCTTGGGGGCTCTGGGGAACGAGCAGTACTTC; CDR3aa: CASSLGALGNEQYF
d_gene: -; v_gene: TRBV7-2; j_gene: TRBJ2-1; abundance: -; CDR3nt: TGTGCCAGCAGTCAATTCCGGGACTCGCAAGGGAATGAGCAGTTCTTC; CDR3aa: CASSQFRDSQGNEQFF
d_gene: -; v_gene: TRBV7-9; j_gene: TRBJ1-2; abundance: few; CDR3nt: TGTGCCAGCACCTCACGGGACACTAACTATGGCTACACCTTC; CDR3aa: CASTSRDTNYGYTF
d_gene: -; v_gene: TRBV7-8; j_gene: TRBJ2-3; abundance: -; CDR3nt: TGTGCCAGCAGCTTCCCCGGGGCCTACACAGATACGCAGTATTTT; CDR3aa: CASSFPGAYTDTQYF
d_gene: TRBD1; v_gene: TRBV11-2; j_gene: TRBJ2-1; abundance: -; CDR3nt: TGTGCCAGCAGCTTAGTAGGTTCAGGGGGCTATGAGCAGTTCTTC; CDR3aa: CASSLVGSGGYEQFF
d_gene: -; v_gene: TRBV5-1; j_gene: TRBJ2-1; abundance: -; CDR3nt: TGCGCCAGCAGCTTGACCGAGGAATCCTACAATGAGCAGTTCTTC; CDR3aa: CASSLTEESYNEQFF